The rows below give T cell receptor beta chains drawn from one sample of a study of regulatory T cells in long-lasting Graves disease. TCRdb reanalysed the multiplex PCR reads using MiXCR and keeps one entry per CDR3 protein. The table shows 450,000 or so distinct CDR3 sequences, with less than 25% occurring only once. The source material was peripheral blood mononuclear cells (PBMCs), sampled when the disease was refractory, from a patient treated with antithyroid drugs. Receptor source: a female donor with Graves disease. Both conserved end residues are part of each CDR3. A D gene is named only where the DNA matches it firmly. Clone size is given for some rows only: seen once, a few or many times, or a class if the clone is expanded.

d_call	clone_size	j_call	v_call	cdr3_aa	cdr3_nt
NA	few	TRBJ2-7	TRBV20-1	CSAAGGQGLTYEQYF	TGCAGTGCTGCCGGCGGGCAGGGCCTTACCTACGAGCAGTACTTC
NA	NA	TRBJ2-7	TRBV7-2	CASSLGRGVDEQYF	TGTGCCAGCAGCTTGGGGAGGGGGGTCGACGAGCAGTACTTC
TRBD2	many	TRBJ2-5	TRBV6-1	CASSTTGTSGQETQYF	TGTGCCAGCAGTACAACCGGGACTAGCGGCCAAGAGACCCAGTACTTC
NA	many	TRBJ1-5	TRBV2	CASSAPYSNQPQHF	TGTGCCAGCAGTGCTCCTTATAGCAATCAGCCCCAGCATTTT
NA	NA	TRBJ2-7	TRBV19	CASSTLSPTGTLLQQYF	TGTGCCAGTAGTACCCTCTCGCCGACCGGGACACTACTACAGCAGTACTTC
NA	NA	TRBJ1-2	TRBV12-3/TRBV12-4	CASSPTEEYGYTF	TGTGCCAGCAGTCCTACAGAAGAATATGGCTACACCTTC
TRBD1	NA	TRBJ2-5	TRBV7-6	CASSLGGRGRETQYF	TGTGCCAGCAGCTTAGGAGGCAGGGGGCGTGAGACCCAGTACTTC
TRBD2	NA	TRBJ2-1	TRBV3-1	CASSQDWTSGKVYNEQFF	TGTGCCAGCAGCCAAGATTGGACTAGCGGGAAAGTCTACAATGAGCAGTTCTTC
TRBD2	many	TRBJ2-2	TRBV12-3/TRBV12-4	CASTSLAERTGELFF	TGTGCCAGCACCTCACTAGCGGAGCGCACCGGGGAGCTGTTTTTT
NA	NA	TRBJ1-5	TRBV19	CASSMATRRRNQPQHF	TGTGCCAGTAGTATGGCCACACGTCGCCGCAATCAGCCCCAGCATTTT
NA	NA	TRBJ1-6	TRBV20-1	CSAVLRGVYNSPLHF	TGCAGTGCCGTCCTTCGGGGGGTCTATAATTCACCCCTCCACTTT
NA	NA	TRBJ2-7	TRBV29-1	CSVEEGGGYEQYF	TGCAGCGTTGAAGAGGGCGGAGGATACGAGCAGTACTTC
NA	NA	TRBJ2-5	TRBV4-3	CASSLRTEETQYF	TGCGCCAGCAGCCTCCGGACAGAAGAGACCCAGTACTTC
TRBD1	few	TRBJ1-1	TRBV5-1	CASSVQGAGNTEAFF	TGCGCCAGCAGCGTACAGGGGGCCGGGAACACTGAAGCTTTCTTT
NA	NA	TRBJ2-1	TRBV5-5	CASSPFGAPSSYNEQFF	TGTGCCAGCAGTCCATTCGGAGCGCCCAGCTCCTACAATGAGCAGTTCTTC
NA	many	TRBJ2-7	TRBV28	CASSLLGLAEQYF	TGTGCCAGCAGTTTGTTGGGGCTCGCCGAGCAGTACTTC
TRBD2	few	TRBJ2-5	TRBV5-1	CASSLVSGGKETQYF	TGCGCCAGCAGCTTGGTTAGCGGGGGGAAAGAGACCCAGTACTTC
TRBD1	many	TRBJ2-7	TRBV18	CASSPTGTGYEQYF	TGTGCCAGCTCACCGACCGGGACAGGGTACGAGCAGTACTTC
NA	NA	TRBJ2-2	TRBV20-1	CSAFLGDTGELFF	TGCAGTGCTTTCCTCGGGGATACCGGGGAGCTGTTTTTT
NA	few	TRBJ1-1	TRBV3-1	CASSQPARGTEAFF	TGTGCCAGCAGCCAACCCGCGCGGGGCACTGAAGCTTTCTTT
NA	NA	TRBJ2-1	TRBV9	CASSVGQSRGNNEQFF	TGTGCCAGCAGCGTAGGGCAGTCTAGAGGGAACAATGAGCAGTTCTTC
TRBD1	few	TRBJ2-7	TRBV7-2	CASLDRRSSYEQYF	TGTGCCAGCTTGGACAGGCGCAGCTCCTACGAGCAGTACTTC
NA	many	TRBJ1-6	TRBV28	CASSSNVGSYNSPLHF	TGTGCCAGCAGTTCCAATGTGGGCTCCTATAATTCACCCCTCCACTTT
TRBD2	few	TRBJ2-7	TRBV7-2	CASSPLAGGFYEQYF	TGTGCCAGCAGCCCGCTAGCGGGAGGGTTTTACGAGCAGTACTTC
TRBD1	NA	TRBJ1-5	TRBV6-9	CASSLTGVIGQPQHF	TGTGCCAGCAGTTTGACAGGGGTGATCGGTCAGCCCCAGCATTTT
NA	many	TRBJ2-5	TRBV28	CASSLGTGTVQETQYF	TGTGCCAGCAGTTTAGGAACAGGGACGGTCCAAGAGACCCAGTACTTC
NA	many	TRBJ2-5	TRBV7-2	CASSRWDQETQYF	TGTGCCAGCAGCCGATGGGACCAAGAGACCCAGTACTTC
TRBD2	many	TRBJ2-5	TRBV20-1	CSARLERGGKTQYF	TGCAGTGCTAGATTAGAGCGGGGGGGGAAGACCCAGTACTTC
TRBD2	many	TRBJ2-5	TRBV6-1	CASTHGRSGVKTQYF	TGTGCCAGCACCCACGGGCGTAGCGGGGTAAAGACCCAGTACTTC
NA	once	TRBJ2-3	TRBV5-1	CASSPGNTDTQYF	TGCGCCAGCTCCCCAGGGAACACAGATACGCAGTATTTT
NA	once	TRBJ2-6	TRBV5-6	CASSFGLFFSGANVLTF	TGTGCCAGCAGCTTTGGACTGTTTTTTTCTGGGGCCAACGTCCTGACTTTC
TRBD1	few	TRBJ2-7	TRBV29-1	CSVGTGSVEQYF	TGCAGCGTCGGGACAGGGAGCGTCGAGCAGTACTTC
NA	NA	TRBJ1-2	TRBV30	CAWKFQGHNYGYTF	TGTGCCTGGAAATTTCAGGGTCACAACTATGGCTACACCTTC
NA	few	TRBJ2-7	TRBV7-3	CASSLKGTYRSYEQYF	TGTGCCAGCAGCTTAAAAGGGACTTACCGCTCCTACGAGCAGTACTTC
TRBD1	NA	TRBJ1-4	TRBV6-5	CASSSGQGAGEKLFF	TGTGCCAGCAGTTCCGGACAGGGGGCGGGTGAAAAACTGTTTTTT
NA	many	TRBJ1-1	TRBV2	CASSETWGNTEAFF	TGTGCCAGCAGTGAAACCTGGGGAAACACTGAAGCTTTCTTT
NA	many	TRBJ1-5	TRBV6-1	CASSEWSGNRNQPQHF	TGTGCCAGCAGTGAATGGTCAGGGAATCGCAATCAGCCCCAGCATTTT
NA	many	TRBJ2-7	TRBV6-1	CASSLTGVSPYEQYF	TGTGCCAGCAGCCTGACGGGCGTCAGTCCCTACGAGCAGTACTTC
NA	many	TRBJ1-2	TRBV6-1	CASSETPVYGYTF	TGTGCCAGCAGTGAAACGCCAGTTTATGGCTACACCTTC
NA	many	TRBJ2-2	TRBV7-8	CASSWRTNTGELFF	TGTGCCAGCAGCTGGCGGACGAACACCGGGGAGCTGTTTTTT
NA	many	TRBJ1-5	TRBV28	CASSLPNRNPYNQPQHF	TGTGCCAGCAGTTTACCCAACAGAAACCCCTACAATCAGCCCCAGCATTTT
NA	few	TRBJ2-7	TRBV12-3/TRBV12-4	CASKGGSIYEQYF	TGTGCCAGCAAGGGCGGCTCTATCTACGAGCAGTACTTC
NA	many	TRBJ2-7	TRBV20-1	CSAPRGVSGEQYF	TGCAGTGCCCCCCGCGGAGTATCGGGCGAGCAGTACTTC
TRBD2	many	TRBJ2-2	TRBV6-5	CASSYSGLAGNTGELFF	TGTGCCAGCAGTTACTCCGGACTAGCGGGGAACACCGGGGAGCTGTTTTTT
NA	NA	TRBJ1-1	TRBV19	CASSLQGHPEAFF	TGTGCCAGTAGTCTACAGGGACATCCTGAAGCTTTCTTT
TRBD1	NA	TRBJ1-6	TRBV3-1	CASSLSGTGDSPLHF	TGTGCCAGCAGCCTTTCCGGGACAGGCGATTCACCCCTCCACTTT
NA	few	TRBJ1-1	TRBV27	CASSYFQGNTEAFF	TGTGCCAGCAGTTACTTCCAGGGGAACACTGAAGCTTTCTTT
TRBD1	NA	TRBJ2-7	TRBV4-2	CASSPSGQLPSYEQYF	TGTGCCAGCAGCCCCTCGGGACAGTTACCCTCCTACGAGCAGTACTTC
TRBD1	many	TRBJ2-7	TRBV2	CASSEALRTGDYEQYF	TGTGCCAGCAGTGAAGCGCTACGGACAGGGGATTACGAGCAGTACTTC
TRBD1	many	TRBJ1-5	TRBV11-2	CASSPGQGVWQPQHF	TGTGCCAGCAGTCCGGGACAGGGCGTCTGGCAGCCCCAGCATTTT